This T cell receptor (beta chain) was recovered during a study of T cell responses to AZD1222 COVID-19 vaccine. Measured with immunoSEQ multiplex PCR; TCRdb has only the in-frame clones, and not every one. The sample shows roughly 150,000 clones, roughly nine tenths of them seen only once. The CDR3 sequence is 17 residues long. Germline V lookup: CDR1 KGHSH, CDR2 LQKENI. V was shortened by 3 bases and J by 5 bases, with 22 bases between the two germline ends. Second doses at about 4 or about 12 weeks were pooled. This sample comprised peripheral blood, obtained 28 days after the second AZD1222 dose. The chain combines TRBV18 with TRBJ2-5; a possible D gene is TRBD2 (6 bases). This TCR was sampled from an adult who received the AZD1222 COVID-19 vaccine. CDR3 protein: CASSPPRDWIYMETQYF. Written as DNA, the CDR3 is TGTGCCAGCTCACCCCCAAGGGACTGGATCTATATGGAGACCCAGTACTTC.